This T cell receptor (beta chain) stems from a study of T cell changes during pregnancy in multiple sclerosis. Only in-frame clones appear in the TCRdb table, and some are missing; sequencing was by immunoSEQ multiplex PCR. The repertoire has fewer than 40,000 clones, approximately 90% of them found once; the top ten carry roughly 10%. This sequence was found in a female donor with multiple sclerosis, enrolled in a pregnancy study. Sequences were derived from CD8+ T cells from peripheral blood mononuclear cells, sampled before pregnancy.

The DNA of the CDR3 is TGTGCCAGCAGTCCCTTAGCGGGAGGAAGGTACGAGCAGTACTTC. The encoded protein is CASSPLAGGRYEQYF. The V and J genes are TRBV28 and TRBJ2-7; 10 bases agree with TRBD2. This CDR3 has 15 residues. The trim removed 5 bases at V and 4 bases at J, leaving 8 bases unmatched. Germline V lookup: CDR1 MDHEN, CDR2 SYDVKM.